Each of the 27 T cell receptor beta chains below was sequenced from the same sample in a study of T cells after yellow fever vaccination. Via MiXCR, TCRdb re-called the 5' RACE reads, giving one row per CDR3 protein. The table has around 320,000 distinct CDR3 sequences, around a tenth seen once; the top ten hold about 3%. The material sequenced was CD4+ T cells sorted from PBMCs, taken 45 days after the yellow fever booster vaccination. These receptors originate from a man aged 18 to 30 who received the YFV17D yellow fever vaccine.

The CDR3 here is CASSQETVRRYF. The CDR3, as DNA: TGTGCCAGCAGCCAAGAGACGGTTCGGCGGTATTTT. The J gene is TRBJ2-3, the V gene TRBV3-1, with no clear D. This CDR3 spans 12 amino acids. The V gene lost 0 bases and the J gene lost 14 bases, with 12 bases spanning the gap. CDR1 is LGHDT and CDR2 is YNNKEL in the germline V gene (reference sequence).

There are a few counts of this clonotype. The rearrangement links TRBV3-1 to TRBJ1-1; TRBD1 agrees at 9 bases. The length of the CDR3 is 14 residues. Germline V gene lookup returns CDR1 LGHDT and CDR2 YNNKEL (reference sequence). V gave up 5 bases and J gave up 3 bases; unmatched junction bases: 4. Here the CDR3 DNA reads TGTGCCAGCAGCGACAGGACAGGGGACACTGAAGCTTTCTTT. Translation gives CASSDRTGDTEAFF. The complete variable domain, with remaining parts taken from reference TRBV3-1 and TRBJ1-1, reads DTAVSQTPKYLVTQMGNDKSIKCEQNLGHDTMYWYKQDSKKFLKIMFSYNNKELIINETVPNRFSPKSPDKAHLNLHINSLELGDSAVYFCASSDRTGDTEAFFGQGTRLTVV.

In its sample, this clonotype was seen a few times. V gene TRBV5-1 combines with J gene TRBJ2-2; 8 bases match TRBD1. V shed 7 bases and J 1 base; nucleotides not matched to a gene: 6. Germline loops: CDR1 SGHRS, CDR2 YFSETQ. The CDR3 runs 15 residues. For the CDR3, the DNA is TGCGCCAGCGAGCAGGGGGCGAAGAACACCGGGGAGCTGTTTTTT. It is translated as CASEQGAKNTGELFF.

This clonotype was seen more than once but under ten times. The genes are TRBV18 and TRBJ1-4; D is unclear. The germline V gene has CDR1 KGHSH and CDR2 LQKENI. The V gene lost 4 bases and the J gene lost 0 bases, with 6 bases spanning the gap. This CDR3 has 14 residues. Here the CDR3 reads CASSQTTTNEKLFF. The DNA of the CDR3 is TGTGCCAGCTCACAGACAACAACTAATGAAAAACTGTTTTTT.

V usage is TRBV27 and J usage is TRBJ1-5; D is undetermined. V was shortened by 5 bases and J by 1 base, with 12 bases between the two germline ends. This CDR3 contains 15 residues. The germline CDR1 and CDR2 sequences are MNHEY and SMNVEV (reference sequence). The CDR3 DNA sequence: TGTGCCAGCAGTCAAAGGTCGGGGAGCAATCAGCCCCAGCATTTT. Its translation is CASSQRSGSNQPQHF.

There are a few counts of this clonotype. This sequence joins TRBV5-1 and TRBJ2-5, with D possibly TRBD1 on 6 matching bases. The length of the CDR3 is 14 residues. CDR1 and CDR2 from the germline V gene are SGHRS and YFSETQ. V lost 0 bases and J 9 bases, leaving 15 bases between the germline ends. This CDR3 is CASSLADSRTAQYF. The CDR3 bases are TGCGCCAGCAGCTTGGCGGACAGTCGTACGGCCCAGTACTTC.

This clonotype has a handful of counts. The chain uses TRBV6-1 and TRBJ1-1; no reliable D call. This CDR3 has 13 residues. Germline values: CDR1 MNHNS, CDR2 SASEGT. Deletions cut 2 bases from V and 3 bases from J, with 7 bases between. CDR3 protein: CASSEWGYTEAFF. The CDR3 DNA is TGTGCCAGCAGTGAATGGGGTTACACTGAAGCTTTCTTT.

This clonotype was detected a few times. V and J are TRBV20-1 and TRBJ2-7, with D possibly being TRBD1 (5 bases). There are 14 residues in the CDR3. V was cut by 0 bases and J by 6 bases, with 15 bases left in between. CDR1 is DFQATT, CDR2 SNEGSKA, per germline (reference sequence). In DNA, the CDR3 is TGCAGTGCTAGAGATTCGTCAGGGTGGAGCGAGCAGTACTTC. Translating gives CSARDSSGWSEQYF.

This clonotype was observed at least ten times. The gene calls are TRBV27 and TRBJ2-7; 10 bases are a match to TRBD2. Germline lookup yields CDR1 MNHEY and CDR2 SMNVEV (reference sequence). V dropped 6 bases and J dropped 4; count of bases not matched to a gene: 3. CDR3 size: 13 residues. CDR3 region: CASSRLAGYEQYF. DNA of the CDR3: TGTGCCAGCAGCCGACTAGCGGGTTACGAGCAGTACTTC.

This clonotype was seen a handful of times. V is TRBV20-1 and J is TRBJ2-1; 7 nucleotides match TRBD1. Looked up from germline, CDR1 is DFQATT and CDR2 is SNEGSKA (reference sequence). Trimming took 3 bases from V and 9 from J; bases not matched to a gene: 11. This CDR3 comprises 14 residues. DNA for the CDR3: TGCAGTGCTAGCGAGGGGGCCCTTCTTGGTGAGCAGTTCTTC. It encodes CSASEGALLGEQFF.

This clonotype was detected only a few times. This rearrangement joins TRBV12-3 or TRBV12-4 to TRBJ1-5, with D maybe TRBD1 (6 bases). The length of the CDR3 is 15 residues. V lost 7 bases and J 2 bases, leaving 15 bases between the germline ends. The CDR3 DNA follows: TGTGCCAGCACCCAAGGGGGGATTGGCAATCAGCCCCAGCATTTT. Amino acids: CASTQGGIGNQPQHF.

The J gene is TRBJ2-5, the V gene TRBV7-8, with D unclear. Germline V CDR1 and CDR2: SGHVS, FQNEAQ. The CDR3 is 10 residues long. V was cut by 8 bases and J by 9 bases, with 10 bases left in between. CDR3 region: CASGVRPQYF. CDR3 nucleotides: TGTGCCAGCGGCGTGAGGCCCCAGTACTTC.

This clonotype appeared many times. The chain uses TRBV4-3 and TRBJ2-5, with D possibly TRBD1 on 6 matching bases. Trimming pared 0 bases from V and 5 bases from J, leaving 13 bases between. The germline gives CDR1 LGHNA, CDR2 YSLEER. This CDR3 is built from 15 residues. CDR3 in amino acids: CASSQDITGWETQYF. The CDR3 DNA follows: TGCGCCAGCAGCCAAGATATTACAGGGTGGGAGACCCAGTACTTC.

The CDR3 reads CSASSSGGAITQYF. The DNA for the CDR3 is TGCAGTGCTAGTTCTAGCGGGGGGGCCATAACGCAGTATTTT. The chain combines TRBV20-1 with TRBJ2-3; 12 bases fit TRBD2. V was pared by 3 bases and J by 9 bases, with 7 bases of the junction left unmatched. The CDR3 spans 14 residues. Germline CDR1 is DFQATT and CDR2 is SNEGSKA (reference sequence).

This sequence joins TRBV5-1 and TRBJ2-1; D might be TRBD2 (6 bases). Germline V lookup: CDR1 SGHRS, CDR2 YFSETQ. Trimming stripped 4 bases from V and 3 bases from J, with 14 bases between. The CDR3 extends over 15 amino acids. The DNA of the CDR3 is TGCGCCAGCAGCGCCACCGGGACTGGCTACAATGAGCAGTTCTTC. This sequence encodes CASSATGTGYNEQFF. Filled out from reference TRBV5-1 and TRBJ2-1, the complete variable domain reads KAGVTQTPRYLIKTRGQQVTLSCSPISGHRSVSWYQQTPGQGLQFLFEYFSETQRNKGNFPGRFSGRQFSNSRSEMNVSTLELGDSALYLCASSATGTGYNEQFFGPGTRLTVL.

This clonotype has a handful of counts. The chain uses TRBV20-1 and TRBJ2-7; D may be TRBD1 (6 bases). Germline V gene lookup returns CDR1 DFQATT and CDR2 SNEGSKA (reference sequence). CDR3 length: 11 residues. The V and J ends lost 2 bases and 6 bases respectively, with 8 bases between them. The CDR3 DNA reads TGCAGTGCTAGAAGAGGGGGCGAGCAGTACGTC. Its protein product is CSARRGGEQYV.

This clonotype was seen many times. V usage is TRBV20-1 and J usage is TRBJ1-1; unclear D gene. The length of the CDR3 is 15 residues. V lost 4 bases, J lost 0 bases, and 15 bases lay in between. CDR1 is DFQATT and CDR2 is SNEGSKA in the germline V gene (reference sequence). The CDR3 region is CSAKELGRLNTEAFF. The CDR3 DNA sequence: TGCAGTGCTAAGGAGCTTGGGCGGCTGAACACTGAAGCTTTCTTT.

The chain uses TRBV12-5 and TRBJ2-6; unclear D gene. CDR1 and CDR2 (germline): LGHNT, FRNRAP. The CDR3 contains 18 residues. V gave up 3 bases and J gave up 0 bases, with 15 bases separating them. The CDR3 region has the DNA TGTGCTAGTGGTTTAAGGACGCCGGAACCCTCTGGGGCCAACGTCCTGACTTTC. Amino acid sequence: CASGLRTPEPSGANVLTF.

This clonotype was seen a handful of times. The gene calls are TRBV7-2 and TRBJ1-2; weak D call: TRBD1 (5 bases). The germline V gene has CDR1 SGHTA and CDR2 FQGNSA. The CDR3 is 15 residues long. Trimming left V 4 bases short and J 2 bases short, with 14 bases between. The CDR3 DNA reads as TGTGCCAGCAGCTCTCGGGACCGTCGAAACTATGGCTACACCTTC. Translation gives CASSSRDRRNYGYTF.

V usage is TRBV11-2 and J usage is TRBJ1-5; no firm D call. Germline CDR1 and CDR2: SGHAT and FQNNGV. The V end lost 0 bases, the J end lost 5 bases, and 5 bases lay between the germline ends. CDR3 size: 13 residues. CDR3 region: CASSLERHQPQHF. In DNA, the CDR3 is TGTGCCAGCAGCTTAGAGCGGCATCAGCCCCAGCATTTT.

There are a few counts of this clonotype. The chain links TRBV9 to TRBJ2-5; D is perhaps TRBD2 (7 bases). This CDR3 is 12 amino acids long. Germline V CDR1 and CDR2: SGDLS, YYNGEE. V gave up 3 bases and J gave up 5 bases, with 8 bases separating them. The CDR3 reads CASSEGGETQYF. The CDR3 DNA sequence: TGTGCCAGCAGCGAGGGGGGGGAGACCCAGTACTTC. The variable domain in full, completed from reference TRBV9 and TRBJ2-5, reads DSGVTQTPKHLITATGQRVTLRCSPRSGDLSVYWYQQSLDQGLQFLIQYYNGEERAKGNILERFSAQQFPDLHSELNLSSLELGDSALYFCASSEGGETQYFGPGTRLLVL.

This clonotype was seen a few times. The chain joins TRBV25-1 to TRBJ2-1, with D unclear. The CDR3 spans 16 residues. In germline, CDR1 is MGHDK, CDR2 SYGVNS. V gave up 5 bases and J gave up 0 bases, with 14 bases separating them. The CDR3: CASSPTSSGSYNEQFF. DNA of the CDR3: TGTGCCAGCAGTCCGACATCTTCAGGCTCCTACAATGAGCAGTTCTTC.

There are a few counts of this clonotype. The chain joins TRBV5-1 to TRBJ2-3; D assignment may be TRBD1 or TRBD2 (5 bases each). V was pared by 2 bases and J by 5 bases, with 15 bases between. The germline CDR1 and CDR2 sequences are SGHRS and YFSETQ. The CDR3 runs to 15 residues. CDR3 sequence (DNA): TGCGCCAGCAGCTTCCGGGACCTCGAAGGAGATACGCAGTATTTT. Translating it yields CASSFRDLEGDTQYF.

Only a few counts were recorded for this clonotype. The CDR3 sequence is CASSLAQTGTYEQYV. CDR3 nucleotides: TGTGCCAGCAGCTTGGCCCAGACAGGGACCTACGAGCAGTACGTC. V and J are TRBV5-6 and TRBJ2-7, with 7 bases matching TRBD1. The germline V gene encodes CDR1 SGHDT and CDR2 YYEEEE. The CDR3 covers 15 residues. Losses at the gene ends were 0 bases for V and 2 bases for J; bases not matched to a gene: 5.

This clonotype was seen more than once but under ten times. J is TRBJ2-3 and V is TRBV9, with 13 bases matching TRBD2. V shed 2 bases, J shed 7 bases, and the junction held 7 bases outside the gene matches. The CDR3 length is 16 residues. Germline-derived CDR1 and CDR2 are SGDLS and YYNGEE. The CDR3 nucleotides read TGTGCCAGCAGCGTCACTAGCGGGGGGGCCATCAATACGCAGTATTTT. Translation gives CASSVTSGGAINTQYF.

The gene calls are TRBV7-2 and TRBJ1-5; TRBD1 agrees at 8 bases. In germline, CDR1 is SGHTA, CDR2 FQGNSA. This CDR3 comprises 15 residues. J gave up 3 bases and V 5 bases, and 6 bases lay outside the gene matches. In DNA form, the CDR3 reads TGTGCCAGCAGCCGCGGACAGGGATTCAATCAGCCCCAGCATTTT. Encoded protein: CASSRGQGFNQPQHF.

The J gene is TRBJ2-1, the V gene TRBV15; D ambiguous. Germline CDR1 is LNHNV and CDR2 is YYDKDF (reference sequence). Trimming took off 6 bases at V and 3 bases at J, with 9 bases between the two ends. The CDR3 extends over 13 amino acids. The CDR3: CATSPAGYNEQFF. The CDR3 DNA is TGTGCCACCAGTCCCGCCGGCTACAATGAGCAGTTCTTC.